This T cell receptor (beta chain) came from a study of metastatic and nonmetastatic thyroid tumors. Study-wide context: The comparison covered peripheral blood and tumor or nodule tissue in malignant and benign thyroid patients.

TCRdb re-called the PCR reads through MiXCR. The data show over 10,000 clones, under 25% seen once. Germline V gene data show CDR1 as SGHAT and CDR2 as FQNNGV. Trimming left V 1 base short and J 0 bases short, with 7 bases between. The CDR3 is 15 residues long. Patients underwent thyroid surgery, and none had received any treatment before it. The chain employs TRBV11-2 and TRBJ1-3; D not resolved. The sample was blood. The clonotype comes from a male donor with papillary thyroid cancer or a benign thyroid nodule (not recorded which). Some clones in this sample may be carry-over from other donors' samples. As DNA, the CDR3 is TGTGCCAGCAGCTTAGCCGGGTCCTCTGGAAACACCATATATTTT. Residues: CASSLAGSSGNTIYF.